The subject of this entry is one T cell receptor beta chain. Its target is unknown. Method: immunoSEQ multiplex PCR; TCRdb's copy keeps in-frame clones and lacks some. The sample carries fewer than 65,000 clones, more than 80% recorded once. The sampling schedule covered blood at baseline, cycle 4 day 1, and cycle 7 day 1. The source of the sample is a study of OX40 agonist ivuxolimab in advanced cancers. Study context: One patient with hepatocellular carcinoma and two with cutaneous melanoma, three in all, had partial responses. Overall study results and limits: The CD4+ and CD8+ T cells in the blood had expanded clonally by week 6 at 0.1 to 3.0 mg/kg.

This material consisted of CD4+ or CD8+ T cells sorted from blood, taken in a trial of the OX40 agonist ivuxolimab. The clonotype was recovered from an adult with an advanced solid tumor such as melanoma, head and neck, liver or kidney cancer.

CDR3: CASSQLMGGTTDTQYF. The CDR3 nucleotides read TGTGCCAGCAGCCAGCTTATGGGGGGGACCACAGATACGCAGTATTTT. The V call is TRBV4-2, the J call TRBJ2-3; TRBD2 matches 7 bases. This CDR3 has 16 amino acids. Germline V gene lookup returns CDR1 LGHNA and CDR2 YNFKEQ. V was pared by 3 bases and J by 2 bases, with 8 bases of the junction left unmatched.